This TCR beta chain was sequenced for a study of T cell repertoires in cytomegalovirus infection. Overall study context: Indicated by public TCR beta signatures were CMV infection and matching HLA type.

Study-level findings and limits: In two of eight donors, the top clonotype was HLA-C-restricted CMV-specific. Public TCR beta family frequency separated CMV-and-HLA carriers, including in an independent cohort.

The CDR3 extends over 17 amino acids. The junction had 7 bases not matched to a gene; V was cut back by 4 bases and J by 2 bases. TCRdb re-called the reads with MiXCR, one entry per CDR3 protein. The table records 250,000 or so distinct CDR3 sequences, roughly an eighth of them present only once. This clonotype has at least ten counts. Its antigen is still unknown. The chain employs TRBV12-3 or TRBV12-4 and TRBJ2-3; 12 nucleotides agree with TRBD2. This clonotype was sampled from a human donor in good health (CMV status not recorded). Some clones in this sample may be carry-over from other donors' samples. The specimen was PBMCs. In DNA, the CDR3 is TGTGCCAGCAGTTCTCGGACTAGCGGGGTGTCCACAGATACGCAGTATTTT. Translating it yields CASSSRTSGVSTDTQYF.